This T cell receptor (beta chain) is from a study of siplizumab effects on memory and regulatory T cells. Germline V gives CDR1 MNHNS, CDR2 SASEGT. The V and J ends lost 4 bases and 0 bases respectively, with 10 bases between them. CDR3 length: 15 residues. Clones were sequenced by immunoSEQ multiplex PCR, and TCRdb holds only the in-frame ones, with some missing. In the table there are 95,000 to 100,000 clones, 92% of which are singletons. The sample consisted of non-Treg CD4+ T cells sorted from blood. The TCR was taken from a human donor in good health. The chain uses TRBV6-1 and TRBJ2-1; D may be TRBD1 or TRBD2 (5 bases each). The CDR3 nucleotides read TGTGCCAGCAGTGGCACCGGGACCTCCTACAATGAGCAGTTCTTC. Residues: CASSGTGTSYNEQFF.